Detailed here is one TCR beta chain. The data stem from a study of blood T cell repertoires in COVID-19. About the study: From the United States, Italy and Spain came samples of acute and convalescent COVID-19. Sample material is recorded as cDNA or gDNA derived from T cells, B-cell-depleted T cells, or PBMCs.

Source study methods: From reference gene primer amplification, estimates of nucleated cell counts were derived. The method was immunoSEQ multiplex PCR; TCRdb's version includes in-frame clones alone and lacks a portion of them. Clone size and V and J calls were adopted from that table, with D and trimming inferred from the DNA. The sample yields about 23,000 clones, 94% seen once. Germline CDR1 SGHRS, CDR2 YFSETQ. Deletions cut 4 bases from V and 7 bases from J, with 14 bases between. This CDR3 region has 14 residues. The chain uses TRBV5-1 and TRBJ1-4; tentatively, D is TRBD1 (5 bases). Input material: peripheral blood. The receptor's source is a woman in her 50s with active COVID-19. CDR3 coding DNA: TGCGCCAGCAGCCTGACGGGGGGTAGTGAAAAACTGTTTTTT. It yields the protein CASSLTGGSEKLFF.